The 23 T cell receptor beta chains in this list originate from one sample, sequenced in a study of control samples from healthy donors and cancer patients. Generated by immunoSEQ multiplex PCR, the TCRdb table keeps only in-frame clones and is missing some. The sample shows some 150,000 clones, about nine tenths of them seen only once. What was sequenced was blood. The receptors were sampled from a woman aged 30 to 39 in good health.

The J gene is TRBJ2-1, the V gene TRBV5-1; TRBD1 aligns across 9 bases. The germline CDR1 and CDR2 sequences are SGHRS and YFSETQ. The ends lost 4 bases at V and 4 bases at J; junction bases unmatched: 6. The CDR3 contains 15 residues. In DNA, the CDR3 is TGCGCCAGCAGCCTCCGGGACAGGGAATACAATGAGCAGTTCTTC. Its protein is CASSLRDREYNEQFF. The variable domain in full, with the rest retrieved from reference TRBV5-1 and TRBJ2-1, is KAGVTQTPRYLIKTRGQQVTLSCSPISGHRSVSWYQQTPGQGLQFLFEYFSETQRNKGNFPGRFSGRQFSNSRSEMNVSTLELGDSALYLCASSLRDREYNEQFFGPGTRLTVL.

The chain joins TRBV28 to TRBJ2-7; tentative D call: TRBD1 (6 bases). V lost 5 bases and J 2 bases, leaving 10 bases between the germline ends. The CDR3 consists of 13 residues. The germline gives CDR1 MDHEN, CDR2 SYDVKM. CDR3 sequence reads: CASSGNRAYEQYF. Written as DNA, the CDR3 is TGTGCCAGCAGTGGAAACAGGGCCTACGAGCAGTACTTC.

The chain couples TRBV27 to TRBJ2-2, with 13 bases fitting TRBD2. Germline CDR1 and CDR2: MNHEY and SMNVEV (reference sequence). The CDR3 spans 16 residues. Unmatched junction bases numbered 4, after V lost 2 bases and J lost 7 bases. The CDR3 DNA reads as TGTGCCAGCAGTTTACCCGGGACTAGCGGGGACGGGGAGCTGTTTTTT. Translated: CASSLPGTSGDGELFF.

The rearrangement links TRBV10-3 to TRBJ2-1, with 8 nucleotides matching TRBD2. V lost 3 bases to trimming and J lost 6 bases; unmatched junction nucleotides: 7. Germline CDR1 is ENHRY and CDR2 is SYGVKD. The CDR3 sequence is 15 residues long. For the CDR3, the DNA is TGTGCCATCAGTGATCCGGCTAGCGGGCGCAATGAGCAGTTCTTC. Translation: CAISDPASGRNEQFF.

The chain combines TRBV6-4 with TRBJ1-1; TRBD1 matches 11 bases. The J segment lost 1 base and the V segment lost 6 bases, leaving 4 bases of the junction unmatched. The CDR3 runs to 15 residues. Germline CDR1 is MRHNA and CDR2 is SNTAGT. CDR3 in DNA: TGTGCCAGCAGACGAGGGACAGGGGGGAACACTGAAGCTTTCTTT. Amino acids: CASRRGTGGNTEAFF.

The V and J genes are TRBV3-1 (or the pseudogene TRBV3-2) and TRBJ2-2; perhaps TRBD2 as D (6 bases). This CDR3 region has 14 residues. V dropped 1 base and J dropped 7 bases, with 10 bases sitting between them. The V gene's germline CDR1 is LGHDT and CDR2 YNNKEL (reference sequence). The CDR3 reads CASSQAGLNGELFF. Written as DNA, the CDR3 is TGTGCCAGCAGCCAAGCTGGACTAAACGGGGAGCTGTTTTTT.

A remark on this clone: The identical CDR3 is also encoded by other nucleotide sequences in the sample. The genes are TRBV5-4 and TRBJ1-5; TRBD1 matches 7 bases. Germline CDR1 reads SGHNT; CDR2 reads YYREEE (reference sequence). The length of the CDR3 is 14 residues. V shed 2 bases and J 7 bases; nucleotides not matched to a gene: 6. The CDR3 loop reads CASSLGGGGQPQHF. DNA of the CDR3: TGTGCCAGCAGCTTAGGGGGCGGGGGGCAGCCCCAGCATTTT.

The chain joins TRBV10-3 to TRBJ1-5; D gene uncertain. The CDR3 runs 14 residues. Germline V gives CDR1 ENHRY, CDR2 SYGVKD. Trimming left V 2 bases short and J 0 bases short, with 5 bases between. The CDR3 nucleotides are TGTGCCATCAGTGAGGGCGGTAGCAATCAGCCCCAGCATTTT. This sequence encodes CAISEGGSNQPQHF.

J is TRBJ2-7 and V is TRBV11-2, with D uncertain. CDR1 and CDR2 from the germline V gene are SGHAT and FQNNGV. V shed 2 bases and J shed 3 bases, with 5 bases lying between them. This CDR3 spans 12 amino acids. The CDR3 sequence is CASSLHRYEQYF. The CDR3 DNA reads TGTGCCAGCAGCTTACACCGCTACGAGCAGTACTTC.

The rearrangement joins TRBV28 to TRBJ1-1, with a weak D call TRBD1 (6 bases). V lost 3 bases to trimming and J lost 5 bases, with 10 bases between them. This CDR3 spans 13 amino acids. Per germline, CDR1 MDHEN and CDR2 SYDVKM. The chain's CDR3 is CASSFHRATEAFF. The CDR3 DNA sequence: TGTGCCAGCAGTTTCCACAGGGCAACTGAAGCTTTCTTT.

The gene calls are TRBV28 and TRBJ2-2; no clear D gene. Deletions cut 6 bases from V and 1 base from J, with 6 bases between. CDR3 length: 13 amino acids. In germline, CDR1 is MDHEN, CDR2 SYDVKM. CDR3: CASRNRNTGELFF. The CDR3 DNA sequence: TGTGCCAGCAGAAACAGGAACACCGGGGAGCTGTTTTTT.

The chain uses TRBV19 and TRBJ1-5; 11 bases are a match to TRBD1. The germline CDR1 and CDR2 sequences are LNHDA and SQIVND (reference sequence). This CDR3 spans 14 amino acids. V shed 6 bases and J 4 bases; nucleotides not matched to a gene: 2. CDR3 bases: TGTGCCAGTAGCCGGGACAGGGGGAATCAGCCCCAGCATTTT. It encodes CASSRDRGNQPQHF. The full variable domain, completed using reference TRBV19 and TRBJ1-5, is DGGITQSPKYLFRKEGQNVTLSCEQNLNHDAMYWYRQDPGQGLRLIYYSQIVNDFQKGDIAEGYSVSREKKESFPLTVTSAQKNPTAFYLCASSRDRGNQPQHFGDGTRLSIL.

In this sample, this clone turned up once. V gene TRBV7-9 combines with J gene TRBJ2-3; TRBD2 aligns across 12 bases. Germline-derived CDR1 and CDR2 are SEHNR and FQNEAQ (reference sequence). V was pared by 5 bases and J by 3 bases, with 9 bases of the junction left unmatched. The CDR3 runs to 17 residues. CDR3 in amino acids: CASSPRLAGVSTDTQYF. The CDR3 coding sequence is TGTGCCAGCAGCCCCCGACTAGCGGGGGTCAGTACAGATACGCAGTATTTT.

The chain joins TRBV2 to TRBJ1-1; 7 bases are shared with TRBD1. CDR3 length: 14 amino acids. The trim removed 6 bases at V and 4 bases at J, leaving 8 bases unmatched. Germline-derived CDR1 and CDR2 are SNHLY and FYNNEI. As DNA, the CDR3 is TGTGCCAGCAGGTATACAGGGGCGGCCACTGAAGCTTTCTTT. Its translation: CASRYTGAATEAFF.

The J gene is TRBJ1-4, the V gene TRBV25-1; D gene uncertain. Trimming pared 1 base from V and 7 bases from J, leaving 7 bases between. Per the germline V gene, CDR1 is MGHDK and CDR2 is SYGVNS. There are 13 residues in the CDR3. For the CDR3, the DNA is TGTGCCAGCAGTGAATCGGGAACTGAAAAACTGTTTTTT. This codes for CASSESGTEKLFF.

This sequence joins TRBV19 and TRBJ1-2; D may be TRBD1 (6 bases). V lost 5 bases to trimming and J lost 0 bases, with 10 bases between them. Looked up from germline, CDR1 is LNHDA and CDR2 is SQIVND (reference sequence). The CDR3 is 14 amino acids. The DNA of the CDR3 is TGTGCCAGTAGTGTGGACAGAGCTAACTATGGCTACACCTTC. This gives the protein CASSVDRANYGYTF.

V usage is TRBV15 and J usage is TRBJ1-5; D might be TRBD1 (5 bases). V was shortened by 1 base and J by 2 bases, with 6 bases between the two germline ends. CDR3 length equals 14 residues. The germline gives CDR1 LNHNV, CDR2 YYDKDF (reference sequence). The CDR3 loop is CATSRAQGNQPQHF. The CDR3, as DNA: TGTGCCACCAGCAGAGCACAGGGCAATCAGCCCCAGCATTTT.

J is TRBJ2-1 and V is TRBV30, with TRBD2 matching 15 bases. The CDR3 covers 16 residues. The junction had 5 bases not matched to a gene; V was cut back by 6 bases and J by 2 bases. CDR1 GTSNPN and CDR2 SVGIG come from the germline V gene (reference sequence). The CDR3 nucleotides are TGTGCCTGCATCGGGACTAGCGGGAGGACCTACAATGAGCAGTTCTTC. It translates to CACIGTSGRTYNEQFF.

This sequence joins TRBV20-1 and TRBJ2-7; 8 nucleotides align to TRBD1. J lost 6 bases, V lost 5 bases, and 3 bases had no gene match. Germline lookup yields CDR1 DFQATT and CDR2 SNEGSKA (reference sequence). The CDR3 totals 11 residues. In nucleotides, the CDR3 is TGCAGTGCTGCGACAGGGGCCGAGCAGTACTTC. Translating it yields CSAATGAEQYF.

Of note for this clone: Other DNA variants within this sample encode the same CDR3. The CDR3 DNA reads TGTGCCAGCAGCTTGGCAGGAAATCAGCCCCAGCATTTT. This codes for CASSLAGNQPQHF. V gene TRBV5-4 combines with J gene TRBJ1-5; D is unresolved. The ends were cut back, 0 bases at V and 4 bases at J, with 5 bases in the middle. Per the germline V gene, CDR1 is SGHNT and CDR2 is YYREEE (reference sequence). The CDR3 is made up of 13 amino acids.

The rearrangement uses TRBV4-2 and TRBJ2-5, with 14 positions matching TRBD2. Germline trimming cut 3 bases from V and 4 bases from J; bases unmatched to any gene: 4. This CDR3 has 16 amino acids. The V gene's germline CDR1 is LGHNA and CDR2 YNFKEQ. CDR3 sequence (DNA): TGTGCCAGCAGCCATTCGACTAGCGGGGGGGCAGAGACCCAGTACTTC. It codes for CASSHSTSGGAETQYF.

V is TRBV3-1 (or the pseudogene TRBV3-2) and J is TRBJ2-3, with 9 bases aligning to TRBD2. Germline V gene data show CDR1 as LGHDT and CDR2 as YNNKEL (reference sequence). There are 15 residues in the CDR3. V was pared by 0 bases and J by 5 bases, with 3 bases of the junction left unmatched. CDR3 coding DNA: TGTGCCAGCAGCCAAGATAAGCGGGGGGAAGATACGCAGTATTTT. It translates to CASSQDKRGEDTQYF.

The rearrangement uses TRBV6-5 and TRBJ1-4; D possibly corresponds to TRBD1 (5 bases). The CDR3 contains 13 residues. Germline lookup yields CDR1 MNHEY and CDR2 SVGAGI. Trimming cost V 8 bases and J 2 bases, with 9 bases left between them. The CDR3 bases are TGTGCCAGCTCGACAGTTACTAATGAAAAACTGTTTTTT. As protein: CASSTVTNEKLFF.